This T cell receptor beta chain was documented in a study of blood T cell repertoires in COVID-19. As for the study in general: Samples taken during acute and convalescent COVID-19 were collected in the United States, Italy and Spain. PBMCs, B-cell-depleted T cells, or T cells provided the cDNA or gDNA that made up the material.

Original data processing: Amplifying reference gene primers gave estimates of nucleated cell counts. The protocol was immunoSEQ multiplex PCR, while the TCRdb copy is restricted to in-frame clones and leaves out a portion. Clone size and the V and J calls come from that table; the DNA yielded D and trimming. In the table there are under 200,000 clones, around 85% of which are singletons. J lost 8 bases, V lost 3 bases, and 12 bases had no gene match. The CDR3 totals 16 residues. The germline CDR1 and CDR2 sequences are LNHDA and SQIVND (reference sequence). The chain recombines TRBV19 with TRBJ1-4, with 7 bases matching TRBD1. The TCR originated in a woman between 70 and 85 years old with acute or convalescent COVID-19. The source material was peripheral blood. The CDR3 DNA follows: TGTGCCAGTAGTATTCCCCGTCAGGGGGGAGGCGAAAAACTGTTTTTT. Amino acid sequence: CASSIPRQGGGEKLFF.